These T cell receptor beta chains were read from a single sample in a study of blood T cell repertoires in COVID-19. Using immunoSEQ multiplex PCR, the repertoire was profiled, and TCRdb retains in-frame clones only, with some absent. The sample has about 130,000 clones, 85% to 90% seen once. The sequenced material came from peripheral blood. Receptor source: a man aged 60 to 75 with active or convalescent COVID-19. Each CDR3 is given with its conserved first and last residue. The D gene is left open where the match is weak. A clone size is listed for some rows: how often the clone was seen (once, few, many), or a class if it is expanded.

CASSKGADYGYTF	TGTGCCAGCAGCAAAGGGGCAGACTATGGCTACACCTTC	few	TRBV21-1	TRBJ1-2	NA
CASSQARDRDRETQYF	TGTGCCAGCAGCCAGGCAAGGGACAGGGATAGGGAGACCCAGTACTTC	NA	TRBV3-1/TRBV3-2	TRBJ2-5	TRBD1
CASSQDPPGRRRATDTQYF	TGCGCCAGCAGCCAAGACCCGCCTGGGAGGAGGAGGGCCACAGATACGCAGTATTTT	NA	TRBV4-1	TRBJ2-3	NA
CASSLVRQGSGNTIYF	TGTGCCAGCAGCTTGGTCCGACAGGGCTCTGGAAACACCATATATTTT	NA	TRBV5-5	TRBJ1-3	TRBD1
CARTPGQGNDTQYF	TGTGCCAGAACACCGGGACAAGGGAACGATACGCAGTATTTT	NA	TRBV6-5	TRBJ2-3	NA
CASSQEGEAFF	TGTGCCAGCAGCCAAGAAGGAGAGGCTTTCTTT	NA	TRBV3-1/TRBV3-2	TRBJ1-1	NA
CSASSRTGSLNTEAFF	TGCAGTGCTAGTTCCAGGACAGGGAGTCTAAACACTGAAGCTTTCTTT	once	TRBV20-1	TRBJ1-1	TRBD1
CASSPQSSYEQYF	TGTGCCAGCTCGCCACAGAGTTCTTACGAGCAGTACTTC	NA	TRBV18	TRBJ2-7	NA
CASLLYRGLLRRELFF	TGTGCCAGCTTACTTTACAGGGGATTACTGCGACGGGAGCTGTTTTTT	NA	TRBV28	TRBJ2-2	TRBD1
CASSRAGSYNEQFF	TGTGCCAGCAGTCGGGCGGGATCCTACAATGAGCAGTTCTTC	once	TRBV28	TRBJ2-1	NA
CAWSVGAGYTF	TGTGCCTGGAGTGTAGGGGCTGGCTACACCTTC	NA	TRBV30	TRBJ1-2	NA
CASSHGGYSFYTF	TGTGCCAGCAGTCACGGCGGGTACTCCTTCTACACCTTC	NA	TRBV28	TRBJ1-2	NA
CASSLSGGGTIGNTIYF	TGTGCCAGCAGTTTATCTGGTGGAGGAACCATAGGAAACACCATATATTTT	NA	TRBV27	TRBJ1-3	NA
CASSFRGDRGEGNQPQHF	TGTGCCAGCAGTTTTCGGGGGGACAGGGGAGAAGGCAATCAGCCCCAGCATTTT	NA	TRBV27	TRBJ1-5	TRBD1
CATSTRDIYGYTF	TGTGCCACCAGCACTAGGGACATCTATGGCTACACCTTC	NA	TRBV15	TRBJ1-2	NA
CASSLDFGQGYDEQYF	TGCGCCAGCAGCTTGGATTTCGGACAGGGGTATGACGAGCAGTACTTC	NA	TRBV5-1	TRBJ2-7	TRBD1
CASSLSGQGYLDTQYF	TGCGCCAGCAGCTTGTCTGGACAGGGGTATTTAGATACGCAGTATTTT	NA	TRBV5-1	TRBJ2-3	TRBD1
CASSADDRAGEKLFF	TGTGCCAGTAGTGCCGATGACAGGGCTGGCGAAAAACTGTTTTTT	NA	TRBV19	TRBJ1-4	TRBD1
CASLGLAGGGYNEQFF	TGTGCCAGCCTCGGACTAGCGGGGGGCGGCTACAATGAGCAGTTCTTC	NA	TRBV10-3	TRBJ2-1	TRBD2
CASTRGDAEQYF	TGTGCCAGCACCCGTGGAGACGCCGAGCAGTACTTC	once	TRBV27	TRBJ2-7	NA
CASSPNSGTYNEQFF	TGTGCCAGCAGCCCTAATTCAGGGACCTACAATGAGCAGTTCTTC	NA	TRBV11-2	TRBJ2-1	NA
CASTSTGPGTDTQYF	TGTGCCAGCACCTCGACAGGGCCCGGCACAGATACGCAGTATTTT	NA	TRBV2	TRBJ2-3	TRBD1
CASSLGSGRADTGELFF	TGTGCCAGCAGTTTAGGCAGCGGGAGGGCCGACACCGGGGAGCTGTTTTTT	NA	TRBV28	TRBJ2-2	TRBD2
CASSLEDRGYEQYF	TGTGCCAGCAGCTTGGAGGACAGGGGTTACGAGCAGTACTTC	NA	TRBV5-6	TRBJ2-7	TRBD1
CASSDTSGGSYNEQFF	TGTGCCAGCAGTGATACTAGCGGGGGCTCCTACAATGAGCAGTTCTTC	NA	TRBV6-2/TRBV6-3	TRBJ2-1	TRBD2
CASTQGAAPTDTQYF	TGTGCCAGCACGCAGGGCGCGGCACCCACAGATACGCAGTATTTT	NA	TRBV7-9	TRBJ2-3	NA
CASNTGQSTNEKLFF	TGTGCCAGCAACACCGGACAGTCAACTAATGAAAAACTGTTTTTT	NA	TRBV7-9	TRBJ1-4	NA
CASSYFGTSGRETQYF	TGTGCCAGCAGTTACTTTGGGACTAGCGGGAGGGAGACCCAGTACTTC	NA	TRBV6-5	TRBJ2-5	TRBD2
CASSLGSYGYTF	TGTGCCAGCAGCTTGGGGAGCTATGGCTACACCTTC	NA	TRBV5-8	TRBJ1-2	NA
CASSQGRQGGRVPAFF	TGTGCCAGCAGCCAGGGTCGTCAGGGGGGACGAGTTCCGGCTTTCTTT	NA	TRBV3-1/TRBV3-2	TRBJ1-1	TRBD1
CASSRPGGGYEQYF	TGTGCCAGCAGCCGACCGGGGGGAGGCTACGAGCAGTACTTC	NA	TRBV27	TRBJ2-7	TRBD2
CAAAPGNYGYTF	TGTGCGGCGGCCCCGGGGAACTATGGCTACACCTTC	NA	TRBV19	TRBJ1-2	NA
CASRRGRLETQYF	TGTGCCAGCAGAAGGGGGCGTTTGGAGACCCAGTACTTC	NA	TRBV28	TRBJ2-5	TRBD1
CASSYGGDTEAFF	TGTGCCAGCAGTTACGGGGGGGACACTGAAGCTTTCTTT	NA	TRBV6-6	TRBJ1-1	NA
CATSRDTSSKETQYF	TGTGCCACCAGCAGAGACACTTCCTCCAAAGAGACCCAGTACTTC	NA	TRBV15	TRBJ2-5	NA
CASSLNRETQYF	TGTGCCAGCAGTCTGAATCGGGAGACCCAGTACTTC	NA	TRBV28	TRBJ2-5	NA
CASSDPGLAGANEQFF	TGTGCCAGCAGTGACCCCGGGCTAGCGGGAGCCAATGAGCAGTTCTTC	NA	TRBV28	TRBJ2-1	TRBD2
CARAPVGAGGETQYF	TGTGCCAGGGCCCCGGTGGGGGCGGGGGGGGAGACCCAGTACTTC	once	TRBV19	TRBJ2-5	TRBD2
CASSLQSFGEGFYEQYF	TGCGCCAGCAGCTTGCAAAGCTTCGGGGAGGGGTTCTACGAGCAGTACTTC	NA	TRBV5-1	TRBJ2-7	TRBD2
CASSLERGGGKANYGYTF	TGTGCCAGCAGCTTGGAAAGGGGCGGCGGCAAAGCTAACTATGGCTACACCTTC	NA	TRBV5-6	TRBJ1-2	NA
CASSPGSGGNEQYF	TGTGCCAGCTCACCCGGGTCAGGGGGCAACGAGCAGTACTTC	NA	TRBV18	TRBJ2-7	TRBD1
CARSLLGRLFF	TGTGCCAGAAGCCTCCTCGGCAGGCTGTTTTTT	NA	TRBV5-3	TRBJ1-4	NA
CASSPTGVGGYTF	TGTGCCAGCAGCCCGACAGGGGTCGGTGGCTACACCTTC	few	TRBV5-6	TRBJ1-2	TRBD1
CASSIDWDRGTEAFF	TGTGCCAGTAGTATAGACTGGGACAGGGGAACTGAAGCTTTCTTT	NA	TRBV19	TRBJ1-1	TRBD1
CASPTGQARNGNQPQHF	TGTGCCAGCCCGACAGGGCAGGCCAGGAATGGCAATCAGCCCCAGCATTTT	NA	TRBV25-1	TRBJ1-5	TRBD1
CASSSGTGLKGYTF	TGTGCCAGCAGTTCCGGGACAGGGCTTAAGGGCTACACCTTC	NA	TRBV28	TRBJ1-2	TRBD1
CASSLGGLDEQYF	TGTGCCAGCAGTCTCGGAGGTCTGGACGAGCAGTACTTC	NA	TRBV7-8	TRBJ2-7	NA
CASSLWGQQGSEQYF	TGTGCCAGCAGTTTATGGGGCCAACAGGGGTCTGAGCAGTACTTC	NA	TRBV27	TRBJ2-7	TRBD1
CASSSGTGSHEQYF	TGTGCCAGCAGCTCCGGGACAGGGAGCCACGAGCAGTACTTC	NA	TRBV5-5	TRBJ2-7	TRBD1
CASMVWTDYGYTF	TGTGCCAGCATGGTTTGGACAGACTATGGCTACACCTTC	once	TRBV7-9	TRBJ1-2	NA
CASSNRDRGFYEQYF	TGTGCCAGTAGTAACCGGGACAGGGGTTTCTACGAGCAGTACTTC	NA	TRBV19	TRBJ2-7	TRBD1
CASSPGPGQLNTEAFF	TGTGCCAGCAGCCCAGGACCGGGACAGTTGAACACTGAAGCTTTCTTT	NA	TRBV28	TRBJ1-1	TRBD1
CASSLNRDWNYEQYF	TGTGCCAGCAGCTTGAACAGGGATTGGAACTACGAGCAGTACTTC	NA	TRBV5-5	TRBJ2-7	NA
CATSDRWTSGALTDTQYF	TGTGCCACCAGTGATCGCTGGACTAGCGGGGCCCTCACAGATACGCAGTATTTT	few	TRBV24-1	TRBJ2-3	TRBD2